Sequencing of this T cell receptor beta chain was carried out in a study of OX40 agonist ivuxolimab in advanced cancers. Regarding the study in general: Ivuxolimab was an agonistic, fully human IgG2 monoclonal antibody directed against OX40 (CD134), a costimulatory receptor. The paper reports the monotherapy dose-escalation portion (N of about 52 patients) of the phase I ivuxolimab trial. Three dose-escalation patients achieved partial responses, one with hepatocellular carcinoma and two with cutaneous melanoma. Intravenous ivuxolimab was administered to patients every 2 weeks at six dose levels: 0.01, 0.1, 0.3, 1.5, 3 and 10 mg/kg. Patients were allowed to have had prior anti-PD-1, anti-PD-L1 or anti-CTLA-4 therapy, and more than 35% of the dose-escalation patients had been treated with checkpoint inhibitors. The dose-escalation cohort was about 83% male with a mean age of approximately 60 years, ranging from roughly 23 to 79. The purpose of peripheral TCRbeta sequencing was to test whether ivuxolimab changed TCR sequence diversity and led to clonal T-cell expansion. Of the approximately 50 dose-escalation patients, hepatocellular carcinoma was present in around 20, melanoma in roughly 15, renal cell carcinoma in 9 and head and neck cancer in 9.

About this clone: There is no known antigen for this receptor. No much larger clone exists at a distance of one base, and base qualities are not known.

The trial excluded patients who had a history of autoimmune disease or were on systemic immunosuppression. Peripheral blood for TCR sequencing was collected from all dose cohorts at baseline, on cycle 4 day 1, and on cycle 7 day 1. The samples were taken from a phase I, first-in-human, multicenter, open-label dose-escalation trial of ivuxolimab. Adults with locally advanced or metastatic melanoma, renal cell, hepatocellular, or head and neck squamous cell carcinoma were enrolled in the trial. Before TCR sequencing, CD4+ and CD8+ T cells were separately sorted from peripheral blood. Genomic DNA was extracted from sorted cells for sequencing of the TCRbeta CDR3 region. TCRbeta CDR3 regions were sequenced using the immunoSEQ Assay. This is the immuneACCESS table as TCRdb keeps it, with only in-frame sequences that have V and J called. A part of the clones is gone; compared with another copy, unresolved V genes explain less than half, and the rest is unexplained. Across this sample there are approximately 60,000 clones, with approximately 91% seen only once. The ten largest clones add up to 6.9% of the sample.

Its CDR3 holds 16 amino acids, cysteine through phenylalanine. The kept DNA is CDR3 alone, 48 bases in frame from the first base. Overall study outcomes, separate from this receptor: After ivuxolimab, more expanded clones were found on average in CD8+ T cells than in CD4+ T cells. At doses of 0.1 to 3.0 mg/kg, clonal expansion of both CD4+ and CD8+ T cells in blood was seen between baseline and week 6. Which antigens the clonally expanded peripheral T cells were specific for was not determined. Low levels of normalized T-cell clonal expansion were also seen in some patients who did not respond. In partial responders in the 0.1-3.0 mg/kg groups, normalized peripheral clonal expansion was found to be among the lowest, especially among CD8+ T cells.

This specimen consisted of CD4+ or CD8+ T cells sorted from blood, obtained in a trial of the OX40 agonist ivuxolimab. The source of this sequence is an adult with an advanced solid tumor such as melanoma, head and neck, liver or kidney cancer. In this chain, TRBV21-1 is recombined with TRBJ1-3; the tabulated D call, TRBD1, remains unverified against the DNA. TRBV21-1 is shown as a pseudogene. The nucleotide sequence is TGTGCCAGCAGCAAAAAACCCGACAGGGTAGGAAACACCATATATTTT. It encodes CASSKKPDRVGNTIYF.